This TCR beta chain emerged from a study of vaccination and CD4 T cells after COVID-19. Overall study findings and caveats: Spike mono-reactivity was evident in 304 of the 307 vaccine-specific clones derived from convalescent patients.

The CDR3 contains 14 residues. Trimming removed 8 bases from V and 4 bases from J; junction bases left unmatched: 7. Germline assignment: CDR1 LNHDA and CDR2 SQIVND (reference sequence). This clonotype turned up a few times. The target antigen is unknown. Once obtained from cultured CD4+ T cells, the DNA was sequenced using the Oncomine TCR Beta short-read assay. Via MiXCR, TCRdb re-called the PCR reads, giving one row per CDR3 protein. The sample lists about 13,000 distinct CDR3 sequences; approximately 60% were seen once. Treatment specified: approximately nine-day PBMC culture with coronavirus spike peptide pools or control peptides (ViraFEST assay).

The receptor comes from a human donor who had recovered from COVID-19. The chain recombines TRBV19 with TRBJ2-3; TRBD2 matches 9 bases. Material for sequencing was CD4+ T cells from blood, cultured in vitro. The CDR3 spells CASRGSGSADTQYF. The CDR3 region has the DNA TGTGCCAGTCGGGGTAGCGGGAGCGCAGATACGCAGTATTTT.